Listed here are 21 T cell receptor beta chains from one sample, sequenced in a study of early T cells in non-severe SARS-CoV-2 infection. MiXCR was run by TCRdb on the 5' RACE reads, yielding one entry per CDR3 protein. Among roughly 120,000 distinct CDR3 sequences listed, just under 15% were seen once. The source material was whole blood. These receptors were obtained from an adult who was a healthcare worker with PCR-confirmed SARS-CoV-2 infection or an uninfected control (not recorded which).

In its sample, this clonotype was seen many times. V and J are TRBV5-1 and TRBJ2-6; unclear D gene. Germline CDR1 SGHRS, CDR2 YFSETQ. CDR3 length: 15 residues. The ends were cut back, 4 bases at V and 0 bases at J, with 8 bases in the middle. CDR3 in amino acids: CASSKQSSGANVLTF. CDR3 nucleotides: TGCGCCAGCAGCAAGCAATCCTCTGGGGCCAACGTCCTGACTTTC.

The chain carries TRBV5-4 and TRBJ2-3; D possibly corresponds to TRBD1 (5 bases). CDR1 is SGHNT, CDR2 YYREEE, per germline (reference sequence). The V gene lost 0 bases and the J gene lost 6 bases, with 14 bases spanning the gap. The CDR3 loop spans 15 amino acids. CDR3 loop: CASSLGQQVTDTQYF. The CDR3 DNA is TGTGCCAGCAGCTTGGGACAGCAAGTCACTGATACGCAGTATTTT.

This clonotype was observed a handful of times. The rearrangement joins TRBV5-1 to TRBJ1-5, with unresolved D. Germline V gives CDR1 SGHRS, CDR2 YFSETQ. The CDR3 spans 14 residues. V was trimmed by 0 bases and J by 6 bases, leaving 10 bases between them. CDR3: CASSLAAGGQPQHF. For the CDR3, the DNA is TGCGCCAGCAGCTTGGCGGCAGGAGGTCAGCCCCAGCATTTT.

The table lists this clonotype with a few counts. This chain joins TRBV4-1 and TRBJ1-5, with D unclear. The V and J ends lost 0 bases and 7 bases respectively, with 16 bases between them. Germline CDR1 reads MGHRA; CDR2 reads YSYEKL. The CDR3 runs to 16 residues. The DNA for the CDR3 is TGCGCCAGCAGCCAAGATGGAGCTGGCCGGAGGCAGCCCCAGCATTTT. This sequence encodes CASSQDGAGRRQPQHF.

This clonotype showed up just a few times. The genes are TRBV4-1 and TRBJ1-1; D is undetermined. Germline CDR1 and CDR2: MGHRA and YSYEKL. The CDR3 totals 14 residues. The V gene lost 0 bases and the J gene lost 5 bases, with 10 bases spanning the gap. The CDR3 loop reads CASSQEPIGTEAFF. CDR3 coding DNA: TGCGCCAGCAGCCAAGAACCTATTGGGACTGAAGCTTTCTTT.

This clonotype has only a few counts. The chain recombines TRBV19 with TRBJ1-1; 7 nucleotides agree with TRBD1. Unmatched junction bases numbered 5, after V lost 6 bases and J lost 1 base. Per the germline V gene, CDR1 is LNHDA and CDR2 is SQIVND (reference sequence). The CDR3 extends over 14 amino acids. CDR3 amino acids: CASRRTGQNTEAFF. The CDR3 DNA reads TGTGCCAGTAGACGGACAGGACAGAACACTGAAGCTTTCTTT.

The chain uses TRBV6-6 and TRBJ2-7; TRBD2 agrees at 12 bases. The CDR3 extends over 20 amino acids. The ends lost 4 bases at V and 2 bases at J; junction bases unmatched: 18. Germline V lookup: CDR1 MNHNY, CDR2 SVGAGI (reference sequence). The CDR3 loop is CASSFLSPTSGGQQAYEQYF. CDR3 nucleotide sequence: TGTGCCAGCAGTTTTCTCAGTCCGACTAGCGGGGGCCAACAAGCCTACGAGCAGTACTTC.

The chain has TRBV5-1 and TRBJ1-2, with D unresolved. The CDR3 spans 13 residues. The V end lost 0 bases, the J end lost 2 bases, and 5 bases lay between the germline ends. The V gene's germline CDR1 is SGHRS and CDR2 YFSETQ. In nucleotides, the CDR3 is TGCGCCAGCAGCTTGGTGGAAAACTATGGCTACACCTTC. This gives the protein CASSLVENYGYTF.

This rearrangement joins TRBV7-9 to TRBJ2-5; D is undetermined. The V end was cut by 1 base, the J end by 4 bases, with 7 bases between. There are 13 residues in the CDR3. CDR1 is SEHNR, CDR2 FQNEAQ, per germline (reference sequence). The CDR3 DNA reads TGTGCCAGCAGCTTAGTAAATATAGAGACCCAGTACTTC. It encodes CASSLVNIETQYF.

V is TRBV29-1 and J is TRBJ2-4; no firm D call. CDR1 is SQVTM, CDR2 ANQGSEA, per germline. Trimming shortened V by 3 bases and J by 7 bases, and 7 bases separated the two germline ends. The CDR3 extends over 11 amino acids. The CDR3 protein is CSVEGANIQYF. In DNA form, the CDR3 reads TGCAGCGTTGAGGGTGCGAACATTCAGTACTTC. The variable domain in full, with the rest retrieved from reference TRBV29-1 and TRBJ2-4, is SAVISQKPSRDICQRGTSLTIQCQVDSQVTMMFWYRQQPGQSLTLIATANQGSEATYESGFVIDKFPISRPNLTFSTLTVSNMSPEDSSIYLCSVEGANIQYFGAGTRLSVL.

Many counts were recorded for this clonotype. CDR3 DNA sequence: TGTGCCAGCTCACCAGGGGCCGGGGAGCTGTTTTTT. As protein: CASSPGAGELFF. The V call is TRBV18, the J call TRBJ2-2; no firm D call. The CDR3 covers 12 residues. V lost 2 bases, J lost 6 bases, and 4 bases lay in between. Germline V lookup: CDR1 KGHSH, CDR2 LQKENI.

This clonotype showed up just a few times. V is TRBV5-6 and J is TRBJ2-5, with D perhaps matching TRBD2 (7 bases). The germline gives CDR1 SGHDT, CDR2 YYEEEE. Deletions cut 4 bases from V and 4 bases from J, with 8 bases between. The CDR3 loop spans 12 amino acids. CDR3 amino acids: CASSAGAETQYF. The DNA of the CDR3 is TGTGCCAGCAGCGCGGGGGCAGAGACCCAGTACTTC.

The sample holds many counts of this clonotype. The rearrangement uses TRBV27 and TRBJ2-5; D is uncertain. Germline loops: CDR1 MNHEY, CDR2 SMNVEV (reference sequence). This CDR3 contains 13 residues. Deletions cut 2 bases from V and 5 bases from J, with 9 bases between. In DNA form, the CDR3 reads TGTGCCAGCAGTTTAAAACCGATGGAGACCCAGTACTTC. Its protein product is CASSLKPMETQYF.

This clonotype was picked up a small number of times. The rearrangement uses TRBV24-1 and TRBJ2-1; D not certain. The CDR3 covers 12 residues. V lost 5 bases and J lost 5, with 6 bases in between. CDR1 is KGHDR and CDR2 is SFDVKD in the germline V gene. The CDR3 reads CATSALNNEQFF. Written as DNA, the CDR3 is TGTGCCACCAGTGCACTCAACAATGAGCAGTTCTTC.

This clonotype was counted a few times. The chain combines TRBV20-1 with TRBJ1-2; possible D gene TRBD1, 6 bases. The length of the CDR3 is 14 residues. V was pared by 6 bases and J by 2 bases, with 16 bases between. Germline values: CDR1 DFQATT, CDR2 SNEGSKA (reference sequence). In DNA form, the CDR3 reads TGCAGTGCACGGACAGCCGAGGCGAACTATGGCTACACCTTC. Translated, it gives CSARTAEANYGYTF.

This clonotype appeared many times. The chain is built from TRBV7-3 and TRBJ2-1; 10 nucleotides align to TRBD2. Trimming at V came to 6 bases and at J to 2 bases, leaving 1 base not matched to a gene. From germline, CDR1 is SGHTA and CDR2 FQGTGA. The CDR3 contains 14 residues. The CDR3 loop is CASSSGGTYNEQFF. Here the CDR3 DNA reads TGTGCCAGCAGTAGCGGGGGGACCTACAATGAGCAGTTCTTC. Looking up the rest from reference TRBV7-3 and TRBJ2-1 gives the full variable domain: GAGVSQTPSNKVTEKGKYVELRCDPISGHTALYWYRQSLGQGPEFLIYFQGTGAADDSGLPNDRFFAVRPEGSVSTLKIQRTERGDSAVYLCASSSGGTYNEQFFGPGTRLTVL.

This clonotype was recorded a few times. This chain connects TRBV3-1 to TRBJ2-6, with D hard to call. This CDR3 is 16 amino acids long. CDR1 is LGHDT, CDR2 YNNKEL, per germline (reference sequence). Trimming shortened V by 1 base and J by 0 bases, and 7 bases separated the two germline ends. This chain's CDR3 is CASSQGSISGANVLTF. The CDR3 DNA reads as TGTGCCAGCAGCCAAGGCAGTATCTCTGGGGCCAACGTCCTGACTTTC.

The chain is built from TRBV5-1 and TRBJ2-2; D may be TRBD1 (6 bases). Trimming took off 4 bases at V and 6 bases at J, with 10 bases between the two ends. Germline V gene lookup returns CDR1 SGHRS and CDR2 YFSETQ. CDR3 length: 13 residues. The CDR3 DNA reads as TGCGCCAGCAGCGTGACAGGTCCCGGGGAGCTGTTTTTT. This sequence encodes CASSVTGPGELFF.

Ten or more counts support this clonotype. The rearrangement links TRBV6-1 to TRBJ1-6; D unclear. CDR3 size: 14 residues. Trimming cost V 6 bases and J 6 bases, with 12 bases left between them. The germline V gene has CDR1 MNHNS and CDR2 SASEGT. The CDR3 is CASSGLSLNSPLHF. The CDR3 DNA reads as TGTGCCAGCAGCGGATTGTCCCTTAATTCACCCCTCCACTTT.

In this sample, this clonotype turned up a few times. The chain carries TRBV7-8 and TRBJ1-1; D remains unclear. The CDR3 is 13 residues long. Trimming took 5 bases from V and 3 from J, leaving 10 bases between them. The germline CDR1 and CDR2 sequences are SGHVS and FQNEAQ. CDR3 DNA: TGTGCCAGCAGCCGTCAAGTCTACACTGAAGCTTTCTTT. This sequence encodes CASSRQVYTEAFF.

This clonotype showed up just a few times. The chain carries TRBV12-3 or TRBV12-4 and TRBJ1-2, with no clear D. With 6 bases removed from V and 4 bases from J, the gap between germline ends came to 9 bases. The CDR3 has 12 amino acids. CDR3 DNA sequence: TGTGCCAGCAGCCCCGACATCTATGGCTACACCTTC. Its protein product is CASSPDIYGYTF.